Shown below are 22 T cell receptor beta chains from a single sample sequenced in a study of OX40 agonist ivuxolimab in advanced cancers. Library preparation used the immunoSEQ multiplex PCR assay. This is the immuneACCESS table as TCRdb keeps it, with only in-frame sequences that have V and J called. A part of the clones is gone; compared with another copy, unresolved V genes explain less than half, and the rest is unexplained. This sample comprises about 75,000 clones, around 83% of them detected only once. The top ten hold roughly 17% of the sample. The specimen was CD4+ or CD8+ T cells sorted from blood, collected in a trial of the OX40 agonist ivuxolimab. All receptors come from an adult with an advanced solid tumor such as melanoma, head and neck, liver or kidney cancer.

The rearrangement links TRBV19 to TRBJ2-2; D is unclear. CDR3 length: 13 amino acids. The V end lost 6 bases, the J end lost 3 bases, and 8 bases lay between the germline ends. Per germline, CDR1 LNHDA and CDR2 SQIVND (reference sequence). Written as DNA, the CDR3 is TGTGCCAGTAGGTCGTATTACACCGGGGAGCTGTTTTTT. Protein sequence: CASRSYYTGELFF.

The chain links TRBV7-6 to TRBJ2-1; tentative D call: TRBD1 (5 bases). The CDR3 is 16 amino acids. V was pared by 1 base and J by 5 bases, with 15 bases between. CDR1 SGHVS and CDR2 FNYEAQ come from the germline V gene. The CDR3 is CASSLGHRRRNNEQFF. DNA of the CDR3: TGTGCCAGCAGCTTAGGGCACAGGCGAAGAAACAATGAGCAGTTCTTC.

The gene calls are TRBV28 and TRBJ1-5; D unresolved. V shed 2 bases and J shed 9 bases, with 11 bases lying between them. Germline CDR1 reads MDHEN; CDR2 reads SYDVKM. The CDR3 consists of 13 residues. The CDR3 DNA reads as TGTGCCAGCAGTTTAACAGCTCTGCGGCCCCAGCATTTT. It yields the protein CASSLTALRPQHF. Full variable domain (outside the CDR3, taken from reference TRBV28 and TRBJ1-5): DVKVTQSSRYLVKRTGEKVFLECVQDMDHENMFWYRQDPGLGLRLIYFSYDVKMKEKGDIPEGYSVSREKKERFSLILESASTNQTSMYLCASSLTALRPQHFGDGTRLSIL.

This rearrangement joins TRBV5-1 to TRBJ2-3, with 9 bases fitting TRBD2. The J segment lost 2 bases and the V segment lost 2 bases, leaving 9 bases of the junction unmatched. The CDR3 extends over 17 amino acids. CDR1 SGHRS and CDR2 YFSETQ come from the germline V gene. CDR3 in amino acids: CASSLGPLAGYTDTQYF. The CDR3 nucleotides are TGCGCCAGCAGCTTAGGTCCTCTAGCGGGGTACACAGATACGCAGTATTTT.

The rearrangement joins TRBV6-5 to TRBJ1-2; TRBD1 agrees at 9 bases. The CDR3 totals 13 residues. V lost 7 bases, J lost 5 bases, and 5 bases stayed unmatched. Germline values: CDR1 MNHEY, CDR2 SVGAGI. This CDR3 is CASTQQGAYGYTF. CDR3 sequence (DNA): TGTGCCAGCACCCAACAGGGGGCGTATGGCTACACCTTC.

The CDR3 bases are TGTGCCAGCAGTTTACGGGCCGCCTCTAATAATGAAAAACTGTTTTTT. Its translation: CASSLRAASNNEKLFF. The chain combines TRBV27 with TRBJ1-4, with no clear D. Germline values: CDR1 MNHEY, CDR2 SMNVEV (reference sequence). This CDR3 spans 16 amino acids. V was cut by 2 bases and J by 4 bases, with 14 bases left in between.

This clone is a singleton in its sample. This chain uses TRBV11-2 with TRBJ1-1, with 7 bases aligning to TRBD1. Germline V gene lookup returns CDR1 SGHAT and CDR2 FQNNGV. The CDR3 has 14 residues. V dropped 5 bases and J dropped 5; count of bases not matched to a gene: 8. In nucleotides, the CDR3 is TGTGCCAGCAGCACAGACAGGGTCGGAACTGAAGCTTTCTTT. Translating it yields CASSTDRVGTEAFF. Using reference TRBV11-2 and TRBJ1-1 for the parts outside the CDR3, the full variable domain is EAGVAQSPRYKIIEKRQSVAFWCNPISGHATLYWYQQILGQGPKLLIQFQNNGVVDDSQLPKDRFSAERLKGVDSTLKIQPAKLEDSAVYLCASSTDRVGTEAFFGQGTRLTVV.

This chain links TRBV15 with TRBJ2-1; D is perhaps TRBD2 (6 bases). V was clipped by 1 base and J by 10 bases, with 11 bases between them. Germline loops: CDR1 LNHNV, CDR2 YYDKDF (reference sequence). The CDR3 is 13 residues long. The DNA for the CDR3 is TGTGCCACCAGCAGAGGTGGGGCGGGGGAGCAGTTCTTC. It is translated as CATSRGGAGEQFF.

The V call is TRBV6-1, the J call TRBJ1-5; D gene unclear. V lost 5 bases to trimming and J lost 2 bases, with 13 bases between them. CDR3 length: 15 residues. From germline, CDR1 is MNHNS and CDR2 SASEGT. CDR3 bases: TGTGCCAGCAGTCTCGACCGGGGTGGCAATCAGCCCCAGCATTTT. This sequence encodes CASSLDRGGNQPQHF.

The J gene is TRBJ2-1, the V gene TRBV2; D is possibly TRBD1 or TRBD2 (5 bases each). Per germline, CDR1 SNHLY and CDR2 FYNNEI. This CDR3 is 15 amino acids long. V was clipped by 0 bases and J by 11 bases, with 17 bases between them. CDR3 loop: CASSEARGSVVQQFF. The CDR3 region has the DNA TGTGCCAGCAGTGAAGCGAGGGGCTCTGTGGTTCAGCAGTTCTTC.

The V gene is TRBV6-5, the J gene TRBJ2-7; 15 nucleotides agree with TRBD2. Germline V gives CDR1 MNHEY, CDR2 SVGAGI. Trimming at V came to 5 bases and at J to 6 bases, leaving 2 bases not matched to a gene. The CDR3 consists of 14 residues. The CDR3: CASSRTSGRVEQYF. CDR3 coding DNA: TGTGCCAGCAGTCGGACTAGCGGGAGGGTCGAGCAGTACTTC.

J is TRBJ2-2 and V is TRBV18, with 7 bases identical to TRBD1. This CDR3 comprises 16 residues. Germline V gene lookup returns CDR1 KGHSH and CDR2 LQKENI. The junction had 8 bases not matched to a gene; V was cut back by 2 bases and J by 5 bases. In DNA, the CDR3 is TGTGCCAGCTCACCAAGGGGACAGCTAGATACCGGGGAGCTGTTTTTT. Its translation is CASSPRGQLDTGELFF.

This chain connects TRBV7-2 to TRBJ2-7; TRBD2 aligns across 7 bases. This CDR3 region has 17 residues. CDR1 SGHTA and CDR2 FQGNSA come from the germline V gene. After removal of 1 base from V and 1 base from J, the junction contained 10 bases not matched to a gene. The CDR3 DNA reads as TGTGCCAGCAGCTTAGTGCCTGGCGGGAGTTTATCCTACGAGCAGTACTTC. Protein product: CASSLVPGGSLSYEQYF.

The chain carries TRBV11-2 and TRBJ1-4; D gene unclear. This CDR3 comprises 16 residues. The V end lost 2 bases, the J end lost 1 base, and 11 bases lay between the germline ends. Germline CDR1 and CDR2: SGHAT and FQNNGV. The CDR3 region is CASSLLPAGTNEKLFF. The DNA for the CDR3 is TGTGCCAGCAGCTTATTGCCCGCCGGAACTAATGAAAAACTGTTTTTT.

This chain connects TRBV11-3 to TRBJ2-7, with TRBD2 matching 7 bases. V gave up 2 bases and J gave up 3 bases; unmatched junction bases: 7. The CDR3 has 15 amino acids. The germline gives CDR1 SGHNT, CDR2 YENEEA. The CDR3 DNA follows: TGTGCCAGCAGCTTAACCTCCGGGGGGAACTACGAGCAGTACTTC. Its translation: CASSLTSGGNYEQYF.

V and J are TRBV5-6 and TRBJ2-7; D assignment may be TRBD1 or TRBD2 (5 bases each). Germline-derived CDR1 and CDR2 are SGHDT and YYEEEE. Trimming pared 3 bases from V and 3 bases from J, leaving 13 bases between. CDR3 length: 14 amino acids. CDR3 in amino acids: CASSSLGDVYEQYF. CDR3 coding DNA: TGTGCCAGCAGCTCCCTAGGGGACGTCTACGAGCAGTACTTC.

This clone appeared once. This chain connects TRBV7-2 to TRBJ1-5; TRBD1 agrees at 10 bases. Germline CDR1 SGHTA, CDR2 FQGNSA. The CDR3 loop spans 15 amino acids. V lost 4 bases to trimming and J lost 7 bases; unmatched junction nucleotides: 7. The CDR3 nucleotides are TGTGCCAGCAGCTCCGACAGGGGGCGCGGACAGCCCCAGCATTTT. Protein: CASSSDRGRGQPQHF.

V is TRBV28 and J is TRBJ2-5; 11 bases align to TRBD1. The J call may not be correct, given that the DNA end is closer to TRBJ2-7. CDR3 length: 17 residues. Per the germline V gene, CDR1 is MDHEN and CDR2 is SYDVKM. This CDR3 is CASSPRTGGASSYEQYF. CDR3 DNA: TGTGCCAGCAGTCCACGGACAGGGGGCGCATCTAGTTACGAGCAGTACTTC.

V usage is TRBV15 and J usage is TRBJ2-7; tentatively, D is TRBD2 (6 bases). This CDR3 comprises 16 residues. The germline V and J ends were trimmed by 0 bases and 6 bases, with 18 bases remaining between them. The germline gives CDR1 LNHNV, CDR2 YYDKDF (reference sequence). The CDR3 spells CATSRESGRNSGEQYF. CDR3 coding DNA: TGTGCCACCAGCAGAGAGTCAGGGAGGAATTCGGGCGAGCAGTACTTC.

The chain joins TRBV15 to TRBJ1-5; D is perhaps TRBD1 (5 bases). Per germline, CDR1 LNHNV and CDR2 YYDKDF (reference sequence). The CDR3 is 15 residues long. Trimming pared 7 bases from V and 0 bases from J, leaving 13 bases between. CDR3: CATTFGGISNQPQHF. As DNA, the CDR3 is TGTGCCACCACCTTCGGGGGGATTAGCAATCAGCCCCAGCATTTT.

This sequence joins TRBV5-1 and TRBJ2-1; 8 positions match TRBD1. The CDR3 length is 14 residues. The junction had 5 bases not matched to a gene; V was cut back by 0 bases and J by 9 bases. The V gene's germline CDR1 is SGHRS and CDR2 YFSETQ. The CDR3 region has the DNA TGCGCCAGCAGCTTGGCCGGACAGGGAGCTGAGCAGTTCTTC. Protein product: CASSLAGQGAEQFF.

V usage is TRBV6-6 and J usage is TRBJ2-7, with 7 bases matching TRBD2. Trimming cost V 10 bases and J 2 bases; bases outside gene matches: 11. CDR3 length: 14 amino acids. The germline V gene has CDR1 MNHNY and CDR2 SVGAGI (reference sequence). The CDR3: CATYEREGTYEQYF. The CDR3 region has the DNA TGTGCCACCTACGAGCGGGAAGGCACCTACGAGCAGTACTTC.